The 12 T cell receptor beta chains listed next were all sequenced from one sample in a study of T cell changes during pregnancy in multiple sclerosis. Only in-frame clones appear in the TCRdb table, and some are missing; sequencing was by immunoSEQ multiplex PCR. The sample consists of 45,000 to 50,000 clones, around 92% of them appearing once. The specimen was peripheral blood, collected in the third trimester of pregnancy. All receptors derive from a female donor with multiple sclerosis, enrolled in a pregnancy study.

V and J are TRBV6-4 and TRBJ1-1; 10 nucleotides match TRBD1. The junction had 7 bases not matched to a gene; V was cut back by 6 bases and J by 0 bases. CDR1 is MRHNA, CDR2 SNTAGT, per germline. The CDR3 is made up of 16 amino acids. CDR3 DNA: TGTGCCAGCAGGGAGACAGGGGGCAGTTTGAACACTGAAGCTTTCTTT. As protein: CASRETGGSLNTEAFF.

This chain joins TRBV28 and TRBJ1-1, with a possible D match to TRBD1 (6 bases). Trimming stripped 11 bases from V and 1 base from J, with 23 bases between. Germline CDR1 and CDR2: MDHEN and SYDVKM. The CDR3 is 16 amino acids. CDR3 bases: TGTGCCGGCACGAGAACCAAAGTGGGGGCGAACACTGAAGCTTTCTTT. This sequence encodes CAGTRTKVGANTEAFF.

The J gene is TRBJ2-1, the V gene TRBV9; 12 bases align to TRBD2. The CDR3 is 18 residues long. Germline CDR1 reads SGDLS; CDR2 reads YYNGEE. The junction had 4 bases not matched to a gene; V was cut back by 0 bases and J by 0 bases. The CDR3 protein is CASSVGLAGGSSYNEQFF. The DNA for the CDR3 is TGTGCCAGCAGCGTAGGTCTAGCGGGAGGGAGCTCCTACAATGAGCAGTTCTTC.

J is TRBJ1-2 and V is TRBV19; D is unclear. The V and J ends lost 8 bases and 2 bases respectively, with 12 bases between them. Germline CDR1 and CDR2: LNHDA and SQIVND (reference sequence). The CDR3 is 13 residues long. The CDR3 sequence: CASAWTGNYGYTF. CDR3 nucleotide sequence: TGTGCCAGTGCATGGACGGGAAACTATGGCTACACCTTC.

The genes are TRBV6-5 and TRBJ1-2; D not certain. Germline V lookup: CDR1 MNHEY, CDR2 SVGAGI. This CDR3 spans 13 amino acids. Trimming stripped 4 bases from V and 6 bases from J, with 12 bases between. The CDR3 nucleotides are TGTGCCAGCAGTTTAGACACCCTCGATGGCTACACCTTC. Protein sequence: CASSLDTLDGYTF.

V is TRBV30 and J is TRBJ2-2; no definite D call. Germline CDR1 and CDR2: GTSNPN and SVGIG (reference sequence). This CDR3 spans 17 amino acids. Trimming pared 0 bases from V and 0 bases from J, leaving 14 bases between. The CDR3 sequence: CAWSVRRSRTNTGELFF. The CDR3 nucleotides are TGTGCCTGGAGTGTACGAAGGAGTAGAACGAACACCGGGGAGCTGTTTTTT. Looking up the rest from reference TRBV30 and TRBJ2-2 gives the full variable domain: SQTIHQWPATLVQPVGSPLSLECTVEGTSNPNLYWYRQAAGRGLQLLFYSVGIGQISSEVPQNLSASRPQDRQFILSSKKLLLSDSGFYLCAWSVRRSRTNTGELFFGEGSRLTVL.

The chain links TRBV13 to TRBJ1-2; 7 bases map to TRBD1. Losses at the gene ends were 3 bases for V and 4 bases for J; bases not matched to a gene: 2. CDR1 and CDR2 (germline): PRHDT, FYEKMQ (reference sequence). The length of the CDR3 is 13 residues. In DNA form, the CDR3 reads TGTGCCAGCAGCTTCGGACAGGCCTATGGCTACACCTTC. Translating it yields CASSFGQAYGYTF.

The rearrangement joins TRBV7-9 to TRBJ1-2, with D hard to call. CDR1 and CDR2 (germline): SEHNR, FQNEAQ (reference sequence). V lost 1 base to trimming and J lost 2 bases, with 5 bases between them. The CDR3 spans 13 residues. CDR3 residues: CASSLGQNYGYTF. The CDR3 nucleotides read TGTGCCAGCAGCTTAGGGCAGAACTATGGCTACACCTTC.

The rearrangement joins TRBV4-2 to TRBJ2-1, with D perhaps TRBD2 (6 bases). Trimming took off 0 bases at V and 6 bases at J, with 15 bases between the two ends. CDR1 is LGHNA and CDR2 is YNFKEQ in the germline V gene. This CDR3 has 16 amino acids. The CDR3 loop reads CASSQDLADGANEQFF. In DNA form, the CDR3 reads TGTGCCAGCAGCCAAGATTTAGCGGACGGGGCCAATGAGCAGTTCTTC.

The genes are TRBV6-5 and TRBJ2-7; 12 nucleotides agree with TRBD2. The junction had 2 bases not matched to a gene; V was cut back by 0 bases and J by 2 bases. This CDR3 contains 16 residues. Germline CDR1 is MNHEY and CDR2 is SVGAGI. DNA of the CDR3: TGTGCCAGCAGTTACTCGACTAGCGGGAGACCCTACGAGCAGTACTTC. It yields the protein CASSYSTSGRPYEQYF.

Comment on this clone: Other DNA variants within this sample encode the same CDR3. This sequence joins TRBV7-2 and TRBJ1-5; D gene ambiguous. From germline, CDR1 is SGHTA and CDR2 FQGNSA. V gave up 2 bases and J gave up 4 bases, with 6 bases separating them. The CDR3 totals 13 residues. This chain's CDR3 is CASSLRGNQPQHF. The CDR3 nucleotides read TGTGCCAGCAGCTTACGAGGGAATCAGCCCCAGCATTTT.

The chain carries TRBV11-2 and TRBJ1-3; tentatively, D is TRBD1 (5 bases). The CDR3 length is 15 residues. Trimming stripped 4 bases from V and 2 bases from J, with 12 bases between. CDR1 is SGHAT, CDR2 FQNNGV, per germline. CDR3 DNA sequence: TGTGCCAGCAGCTCACAGCAGGGTACTGGAAACACCATATATTTT. Translating it yields CASSSQQGTGNTIYF. Full variable domain (remainder filled in from reference TRBV11-2 and TRBJ1-3): EAGVAQSPRYKIIEKRQSVAFWCNPISGHATLYWYQQILGQGPKLLIQFQNNGVVDDSQLPKDRFSAERLKGVDSTLKIQPAKLEDSAVYLCASSSQQGTGNTIYFGEGSWLTVV.